This T cell receptor beta chain was identified in a study of regulatory T cells in long-lasting Graves disease. The CDR3 has 16 amino acids. Trimming cost V 5 bases and J 4 bases; bases outside gene matches: 5. Germline V lookup: CDR1 LGHDT, CDR2 YNNKEL (reference sequence). To make TCR beta libraries, researchers used iRepertoire HTBI primers and Arm-PCR of CDR3 regions. MiXCR, run by TCRdb on the multiplex PCR reads, gives a single entry per CDR3 protein. The data hold 450,000 to 650,000 distinct CDR3 sequences, with about 16% observed a single time. This clonotype was picked up many times. Time point indicated: newly diagnosed GD, antithyroid drugs for less than 3 months. PBMC-derived RNA was used for the TCR library. The sample was also reused in another study, on T cells in Graves' hyperthyroidism and ophthalmopathy.

The rearrangement links TRBV3-1 to TRBJ2-2; the match to TRBD2 covers 12 bases. Material: peripheral blood mononuclear cells (PBMCs), obtained at new diagnosis, from a patient treated with antithyroid drugs. The receptor was isolated from a woman aged 40-65 years with Graves disease. CDR3 loop: CASSSTSGGLTGELFF. The DNA for the CDR3 is TGTGCCAGCAGCTCGACTAGCGGGGGCCTCACCGGGGAGCTGTTTTTT. Filled out from reference TRBV3-1 and TRBJ2-2, the complete variable domain reads DTAVSQTPKYLVTQMGNDKSIKCEQNLGHDTMYWYKQDSKKFLKIMFSYNNKELIINETVPNRFSPKSPDKAHLNLHINSLELGDSAVYFCASSSTSGGLTGELFFGEGSRLTVL.